Listed below are T cell receptor beta chains from one sample, sequenced in a study of technical replicates of blood from several donors. The protocol was immunoSEQ multiplex PCR, while the TCRdb copy is restricted to in-frame clones and leaves out a portion. The sample has approximately 75,000 clones; approximately 97% are singletons. Sequencing was done on a sample of T cells isolated from PBMCs. The receptors come from a human donor in good health. Both conserved end residues are part of each CDR3. D genes are given only for firm matches. Clone size is given for some rows only: seen once, a few or many times, or a class if the clone is expanded.

clone size: .; D gene: .; V gene: TRBV7-9; J gene: TRBJ1-6; CDR3 protein: CASSLSGEGPLHF; CDR3 DNA: TGTGCCAGCAGCTTATCGGGGGAGGGACCCCTCCACTTT
clone size: .; D gene: .; V gene: TRBV5-1; J gene: TRBJ2-3; CDR3 protein: CASSLEEGTQYF; CDR3 DNA: TGCGCCAGCAGCTTGGAGGAGGGCACGCAGTATTTT
clone size: .; D gene: .; V gene: TRBV27; J gene: TRBJ1-2; CDR3 protein: CASSSAVVSYGYTF; CDR3 DNA: TGTGCCAGCAGTTCGGCGGTAGTCTCCTATGGCTACACCTTC
clone size: once; D gene: .; V gene: TRBV28; J gene: TRBJ2-7; CDR3 protein: CASLKSGQPPYEQYF; CDR3 DNA: TGTGCCAGCCTTAAGTCAGGTCAACCTCCCTACGAGCAGTACTTC
clone size: .; D gene: TRBD2; V gene: TRBV4-1; J gene: TRBJ2-1; CDR3 protein: CASSQGTSDNEQFF; CDR3 DNA: TGCGCCAGCAGCCAAGGGACTAGCGACAATGAGCAGTTCTTC
clone size: .; D gene: .; V gene: TRBV27; J gene: TRBJ2-1; CDR3 protein: CASSLSGRGDEQFF; CDR3 DNA: TGTGCCAGCAGTTTAAGCGGCCGGGGTGATGAGCAGTTCTTC
clone size: once; D gene: .; V gene: TRBV19; J gene: TRBJ2-2; CDR3 protein: CASTPPGGTGELFF; CDR3 DNA: TGTGCCAGTACTCCCCCCGGCGGGACCGGGGAGCTGTTTTTT
clone size: .; D gene: TRBD2; V gene: TRBV6-5; J gene: TRBJ2-7; CDR3 protein: CASRTAGYEQYF; CDR3 DNA: TGTGCCAGCAGGACAGCGGGATACGAGCAGTACTTC
clone size: .; D gene: .; V gene: TRBV15; J gene: TRBJ2-7; CDR3 protein: CATSREQGHEQYF; CDR3 DNA: TGTGCCACCAGCAGAGAGCAGGGTCACGAGCAGTACTTC
clone size: .; D gene: .; V gene: TRBV2; J gene: TRBJ2-1; CDR3 protein: CASRYSEQFF; CDR3 DNA: TGTGCCAGCAGGTATAGTGAGCAGTTCTTC
clone size: .; D gene: .; V gene: TRBV9; J gene: TRBJ1-6; CDR3 protein: CASSAVQGFSPLHF; CDR3 DNA: TGTGCCAGCAGCGCCGTGCAGGGGTTTTCACCCCTCCACTTT
clone size: .; D gene: .; V gene: TRBV11-1; J gene: TRBJ1-1; CDR3 protein: CASSPNLNTEAFF; CDR3 DNA: TGTGCCAGCAGCCCAAACTTGAACACTGAAGCTTTCTTT
clone size: .; D gene: TRBD1; V gene: TRBV4-1; J gene: TRBJ1-2; CDR3 protein: CASSQARDRVYGYTF; CDR3 DNA: TGCGCCAGCAGCCAAGCCCGGGACAGGGTCTATGGCTACACCTTC
clone size: .; D gene: TRBD1; V gene: TRBV5-1; J gene: TRBJ1-2; CDR3 protein: CASSQDTGDNGYTF; CDR3 DNA: TGCGCCAGCAGCCAAGATACAGGGGACAATGGCTACACCTTC
clone size: .; D gene: .; V gene: TRBV2; J gene: TRBJ1-1; CDR3 protein: CASSERRWKGGDTEAFF; CDR3 DNA: TGTGCCAGCAGTGAAAGGCGGTGGAAAGGGGGGGACACTGAAGCTTTCTTT
clone size: .; D gene: .; V gene: TRBV29-1; J gene: TRBJ2-7; CDR3 protein: CSVLTGRAYEQYF; CDR3 DNA: TGCAGCGTTCTGACCGGGAGAGCCTACGAGCAGTACTTC
clone size: .; D gene: TRBD1; V gene: TRBV15; J gene: TRBJ1-4; CDR3 protein: CATVDRGTANEKLFF; CDR3 DNA: TGTGCCACTGTGGACAGGGGGACGGCTAATGAAAAACTGTTTTTT
clone size: .; D gene: TRBD1; V gene: TRBV7-2; J gene: TRBJ1-1; CDR3 protein: CASSPTGGLMNTEAFF; CDR3 DNA: TGTGCCAGCAGCCCAACAGGGGGGCTGATGAACACTGAAGCTTTCTTT
clone size: .; D gene: TRBD2; V gene: TRBV28; J gene: TRBJ2-5; CDR3 protein: CASSFKRESGTQYF; CDR3 DNA: TGTGCCAGCAGTTTTAAGCGGGAGAGTGGGACCCAGTACTTC
clone size: .; D gene: .; V gene: TRBV6-1; J gene: TRBJ1-1; CDR3 protein: CASVGQTNTEAFF; CDR3 DNA: TGTGCCAGCGTAGGACAGACCAACACTGAAGCTTTCTTT
clone size: .; D gene: .; V gene: TRBV2; J gene: TRBJ2-5; CDR3 protein: CASSGGQQETQYF; CDR3 DNA: TGTGCCAGCAGTGGGGGCCAGCAAGAGACCCAGTACTTC
clone size: once; D gene: .; V gene: TRBV11-2; J gene: TRBJ2-2; CDR3 protein: CASSLSLGELFF; CDR3 DNA: TGTGCCAGCAGCTTAAGCCTCGGGGAGCTGTTTTTT
clone size: .; D gene: .; V gene: TRBV28; J gene: TRBJ2-7; CDR3 protein: CASSLLTSINEQYF; CDR3 DNA: TGTGCCAGCAGTTTATTGACTAGTATCAACGAGCAGTACTTC
clone size: .; D gene: TRBD1; V gene: TRBV5-1; J gene: TRBJ1-1; CDR3 protein: CASSSRDRVLTEAFF; CDR3 DNA: TGCGCCAGCAGCTCCCGGGACAGGGTATTAACTGAAGCTTTCTTT
clone size: .; D gene: TRBD2; V gene: TRBV6-1; J gene: TRBJ2-5; CDR3 protein: CASGAGLAYEVQETQYF; CDR3 DNA: TGTGCCAGCGGTGCGGGACTAGCGTATGAGGTCCAAGAGACCCAGTACTTC
clone size: .; D gene: TRBD2; V gene: TRBV5-1; J gene: TRBJ2-7; CDR3 protein: CASSLSSGSSYEQYF; CDR3 DNA: TGCGCCAGCAGCTTGAGCAGCGGGAGTTCGTACGAGCAGTACTTC
clone size: .; D gene: TRBD1; V gene: TRBV7-2; J gene: TRBJ1-5; CDR3 protein: CASSLGTGDQPQHF; CDR3 DNA: TGTGCCAGCAGCTTAGGTACAGGGGATCAGCCCCAGCATTTT
clone size: .; D gene: .; V gene: TRBV6-5; J gene: TRBJ2-1; CDR3 protein: CASSYSVSGTQFF; CDR3 DNA: TGTGCCAGCAGTTACTCGGTCTCGGGAACACAGTTCTTC
clone size: .; D gene: .; V gene: TRBV6-4; J gene: TRBJ1-1; CDR3 protein: CASRMQGTGEAFF; CDR3 DNA: TGTGCCAGCAGAATGCAGGGGACCGGGGAAGCTTTCTTT
clone size: .; D gene: TRBD1; V gene: TRBV11-2; J gene: TRBJ1-6; CDR3 protein: CASSFLGQVGSYNSPLHF; CDR3 DNA: TGTGCCAGCAGCTTCCTGGGACAGGTTGGCTCCTATAATTCACCCCTCCACTTT
clone size: .; D gene: .; V gene: TRBV7-9; J gene: TRBJ2-5; CDR3 protein: CASSLGSGARVETQYF; CDR3 DNA: TGTGCCAGCAGCTTAGGCAGTGGGGCGAGAGTAGAGACCCAGTACTTC
clone size: .; D gene: TRBD1; V gene: TRBV20-1; J gene: TRBJ1-1; CDR3 protein: CSASRQGVAFF; CDR3 DNA: TGCAGTGCTAGTCGACAGGGGGTCGCTTTCTTT
clone size: .; D gene: .; V gene: TRBV7-9; J gene: TRBJ1-1; CDR3 protein: CASSPGWMNTEAFF; CDR3 DNA: TGTGCCAGCAGCCCCGGGTGGATGAACACTGAAGCTTTCTTT
clone size: once; D gene: .; V gene: TRBV6-1; J gene: TRBJ1-3; CDR3 protein: CASSRTSAGNTIYF; CDR3 DNA: TGTGCCAGCAGCAGGACATCGGCTGGAAACACCATATATTTT
clone size: .; D gene: .; V gene: TRBV29-1; J gene: TRBJ1-1; CDR3 protein: CSVRNLEAFF; CDR3 DNA: TGCAGCGTGCGAAATTTAGAAGCTTTCTTT
clone size: .; D gene: .; V gene: TRBV2; J gene: TRBJ2-2; CDR3 protein: CASSEAGGHLTGELFF; CDR3 DNA: TGTGCCAGCAGTGAAGCCGGGGGGCACCTCACCGGGGAGCTGTTTTTT
clone size: .; D gene: TRBD2; V gene: TRBV4-1; J gene: TRBJ2-3; CDR3 protein: CASSQGGLGGRSAATQYF; CDR3 DNA: TGCGCCAGCAGCCAAGGAGGTCTAGGCGGGAGAAGCGCGGCTACGCAGTATTTT
clone size: .; D gene: .; V gene: TRBV30; J gene: TRBJ2-1; CDR3 protein: CAWRVAFDEQFF; CDR3 DNA: TGTGCCTGGAGGGTGGCATTCGATGAGCAGTTCTTC
clone size: .; D gene: .; V gene: TRBV30; J gene: TRBJ2-1; CDR3 protein: CAWSVMGGEQFF; CDR3 DNA: TGTGCCTGGAGTGTAATGGGAGGTGAGCAGTTCTTC
clone size: .; D gene: TRBD2; V gene: TRBV10-1; J gene: TRBJ2-2; CDR3 protein: CASSPGLAAGELFF; CDR3 DNA: TGCGCCAGCAGCCCCGGACTAGCGGCCGGGGAGCTGTTTTTT
clone size: .; D gene: .; V gene: TRBV6-5; J gene: TRBJ2-3; CDR3 protein: CASSYGVGVDTQYF; CDR3 DNA: TGTGCCAGCAGTTACGGCGTGGGAGTGGATACGCAGTATTTT
clone size: once; D gene: .; V gene: TRBV6-5; J gene: TRBJ2-7; CDR3 protein: CASRAGTRVYEQYF; CDR3 DNA: TGTGCCAGCAGGGCCGGGACAAGGGTTTACGAGCAGTACTTC
clone size: .; D gene: TRBD2; V gene: TRBV11-2; J gene: TRBJ2-7; CDR3 protein: CASRFGLAGVIESYEQYF; CDR3 DNA: TGTGCCAGCAGATTCGGACTAGCGGGGGTTATTGAATCCTACGAGCAGTACTTC
clone size: once; D gene: .; V gene: TRBV7-6; J gene: TRBJ2-5; CDR3 protein: CASSLGLGIGEETQYF; CDR3 DNA: TGTGCCAGCAGCTTAGGTTTGGGGATCGGGGAAGAGACCCAGTACTTC
clone size: .; D gene: TRBD2; V gene: TRBV5-1; J gene: TRBJ2-1; CDR3 protein: CASSFLAGSSNNEQFF; CDR3 DNA: TGCGCCAGCAGCTTCTTAGCGGGTTCGTCTAACAATGAGCAGTTCTTC
clone size: once; D gene: .; V gene: TRBV15; J gene: TRBJ2-1; CDR3 protein: CATSSLAEDNEQFF; CDR3 DNA: TGTGCCACCAGCAGCTTAGCGGAGGACAATGAGCAGTTCTTC
clone size: .; D gene: TRBD2; V gene: TRBV11-2; J gene: TRBJ2-4; CDR3 protein: CASSAGGIAKNIQYF; CDR3 DNA: TGTGCCAGCAGCGCGGGAGGGATAGCCAAAAACATTCAGTACTTC
clone size: .; D gene: TRBD1; V gene: TRBV6-5; J gene: TRBJ1-2; CDR3 protein: CASSYSSRGMLDGYTF; CDR3 DNA: TGTGCCAGCAGTTACTCGAGCAGGGGGATGTTGGATGGCTACACCTTC
clone size: .; D gene: .; V gene: TRBV11-3; J gene: TRBJ1-6; CDR3 protein: CASSLEIQKGNSPLHF; CDR3 DNA: TGTGCCAGCAGCTTAGAGATACAGAAGGGGAATTCACCCCTCCACTTT
clone size: .; D gene: TRBD1; V gene: TRBV7-9; J gene: TRBJ1-1; CDR3 protein: CASKTGTGDPEAFF; CDR3 DNA: TGTGCCAGCAAAACCGGGACAGGGGACCCTGAAGCTTTCTTT